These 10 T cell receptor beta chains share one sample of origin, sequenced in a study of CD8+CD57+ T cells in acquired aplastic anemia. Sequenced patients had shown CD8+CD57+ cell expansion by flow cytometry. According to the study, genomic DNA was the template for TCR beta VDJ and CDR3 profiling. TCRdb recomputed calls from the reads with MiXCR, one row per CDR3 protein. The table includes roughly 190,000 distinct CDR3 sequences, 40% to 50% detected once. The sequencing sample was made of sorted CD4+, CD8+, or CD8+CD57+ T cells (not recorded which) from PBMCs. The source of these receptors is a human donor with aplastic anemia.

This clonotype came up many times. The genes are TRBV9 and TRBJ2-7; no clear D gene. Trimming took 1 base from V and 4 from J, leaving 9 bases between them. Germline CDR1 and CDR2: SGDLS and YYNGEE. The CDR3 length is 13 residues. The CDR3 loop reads CASSVPGSYEQYF. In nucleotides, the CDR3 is TGTGCCAGCAGCGTACCGGGCTCATACGAGCAGTACTTC.

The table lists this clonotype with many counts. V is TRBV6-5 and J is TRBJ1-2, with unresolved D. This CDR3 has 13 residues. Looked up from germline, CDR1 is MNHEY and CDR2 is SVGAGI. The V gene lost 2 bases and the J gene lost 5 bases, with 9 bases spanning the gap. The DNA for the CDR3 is TGTGCCAGCAGTTACCGGACGGGGTATGGCTACACCTTC. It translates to CASSYRTGYGYTF.

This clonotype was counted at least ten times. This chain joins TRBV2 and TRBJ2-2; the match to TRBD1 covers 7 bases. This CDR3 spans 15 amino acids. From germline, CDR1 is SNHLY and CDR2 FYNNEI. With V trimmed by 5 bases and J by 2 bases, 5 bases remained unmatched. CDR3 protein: CASSRGQINTGELFF. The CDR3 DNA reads TGTGCCAGCAGTCGGGGACAGATAAACACCGGGGAGCTGTTTTTT.

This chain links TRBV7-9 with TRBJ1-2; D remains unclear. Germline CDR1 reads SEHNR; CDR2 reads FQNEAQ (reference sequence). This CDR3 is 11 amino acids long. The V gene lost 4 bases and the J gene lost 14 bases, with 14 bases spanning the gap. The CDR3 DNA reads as TGTGCCAGCAGCTCCTCCACTGACTGTACCTTC. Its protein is CASSSSTDCTF.

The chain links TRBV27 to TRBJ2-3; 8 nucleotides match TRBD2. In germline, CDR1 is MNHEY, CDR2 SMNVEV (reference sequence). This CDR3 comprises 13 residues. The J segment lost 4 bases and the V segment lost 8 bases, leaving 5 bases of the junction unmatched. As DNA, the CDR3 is TGTGCCAGCCACTCCGGGGGGGCAGATACGCAGTATTTT. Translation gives CASHSGGADTQYF.

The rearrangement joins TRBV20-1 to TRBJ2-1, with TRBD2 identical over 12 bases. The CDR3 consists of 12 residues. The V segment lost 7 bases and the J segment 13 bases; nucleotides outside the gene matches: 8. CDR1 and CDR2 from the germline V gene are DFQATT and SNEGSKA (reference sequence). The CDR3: CSVTRLAGVQFF. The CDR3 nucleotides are TGCAGTGTCACGAGACTAGCGGGAGTACAGTTCTTC.

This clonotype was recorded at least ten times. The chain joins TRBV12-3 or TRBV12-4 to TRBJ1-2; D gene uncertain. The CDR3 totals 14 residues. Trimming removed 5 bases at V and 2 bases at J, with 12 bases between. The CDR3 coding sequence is TGTGCCAGCAGTGATATAGAAGCCAACTATGGCTACACCTTC. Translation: CASSDIEANYGYTF.

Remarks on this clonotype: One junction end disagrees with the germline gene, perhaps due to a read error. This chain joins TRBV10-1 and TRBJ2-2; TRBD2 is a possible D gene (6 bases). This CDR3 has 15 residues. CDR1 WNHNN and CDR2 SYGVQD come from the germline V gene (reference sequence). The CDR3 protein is CASSESTRVGGEPFF. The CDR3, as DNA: TGCGCCAGCAGTGAGTCGACTCGCGTGGGCGGGGAGCCGTTTTTT.

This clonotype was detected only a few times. This CDR3 reads CAIHPDRGDYGYTF. CDR3 sequence (DNA): TGTGCCATCCATCCCGACAGGGGCGACTATGGCTACACCTTC. The chain uses TRBV10-3 and TRBJ1-2; TRBD1 aligns across 8 bases. The CDR3 consists of 14 residues. Germline loops: CDR1 ENHRY, CDR2 SYGVKD. Trimming at V came to 8 bases and at J to 3 bases, leaving 8 bases not matched to a gene.

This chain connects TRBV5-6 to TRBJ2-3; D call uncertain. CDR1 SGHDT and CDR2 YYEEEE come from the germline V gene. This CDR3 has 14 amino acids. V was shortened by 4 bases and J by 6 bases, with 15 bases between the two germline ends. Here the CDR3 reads CASSVDFLSDTQYF. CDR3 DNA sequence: TGTGCCAGCAGCGTAGATTTCCTGTCTGATACGCAGTATTTT.